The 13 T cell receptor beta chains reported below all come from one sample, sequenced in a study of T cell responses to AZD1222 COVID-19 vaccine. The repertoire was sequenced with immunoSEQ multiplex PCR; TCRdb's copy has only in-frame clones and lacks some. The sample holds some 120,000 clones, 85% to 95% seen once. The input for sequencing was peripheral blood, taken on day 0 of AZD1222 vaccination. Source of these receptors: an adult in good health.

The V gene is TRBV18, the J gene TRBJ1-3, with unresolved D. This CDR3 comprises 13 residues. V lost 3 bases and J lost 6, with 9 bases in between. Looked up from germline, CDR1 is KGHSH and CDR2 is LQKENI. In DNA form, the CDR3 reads TGTGCCAGCTCACCGGTGGATGAAAACACCATATATTTT. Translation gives CASSPVDENTIYF.

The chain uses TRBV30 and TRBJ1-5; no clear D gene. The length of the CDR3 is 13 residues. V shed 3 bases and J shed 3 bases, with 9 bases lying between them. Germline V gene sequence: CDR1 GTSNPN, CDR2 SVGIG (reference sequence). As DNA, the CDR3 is TGTGCCTGGAGCGCCGGAGTCAATCAGCCCCAGCATTTT. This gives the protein CAWSAGVNQPQHF.

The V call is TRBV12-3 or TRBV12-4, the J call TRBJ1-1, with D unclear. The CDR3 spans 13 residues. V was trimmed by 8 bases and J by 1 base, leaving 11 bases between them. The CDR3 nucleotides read TGTGCCAGCGTGAAAGACGGGAACACTGAAGCTTTCTTT. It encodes CASVKDGNTEAFF.

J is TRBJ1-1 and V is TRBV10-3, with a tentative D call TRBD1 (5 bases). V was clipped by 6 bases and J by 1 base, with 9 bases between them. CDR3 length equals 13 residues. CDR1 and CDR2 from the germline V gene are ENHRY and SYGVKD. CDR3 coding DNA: TGTGCCATCAGGGGGCAGGGGAACACTGAAGCTTTCTTT. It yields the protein CAIRGQGNTEAFF.

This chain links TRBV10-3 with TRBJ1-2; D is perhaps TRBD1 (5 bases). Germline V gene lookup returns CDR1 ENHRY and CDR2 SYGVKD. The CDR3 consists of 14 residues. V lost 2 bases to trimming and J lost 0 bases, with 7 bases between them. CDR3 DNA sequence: TGTGCCATCAGTGAGGCAGGGACTAACTATGGCTACACCTTC. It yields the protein CAISEAGTNYGYTF.

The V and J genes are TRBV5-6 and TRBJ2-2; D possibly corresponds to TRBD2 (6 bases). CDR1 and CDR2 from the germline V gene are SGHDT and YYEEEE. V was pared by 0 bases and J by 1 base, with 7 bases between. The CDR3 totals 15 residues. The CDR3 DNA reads TGTGCCAGCAGCTTGGTAGCGGTGAACACCGGGGAGCTGTTTTTT. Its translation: CASSLVAVNTGELFF.

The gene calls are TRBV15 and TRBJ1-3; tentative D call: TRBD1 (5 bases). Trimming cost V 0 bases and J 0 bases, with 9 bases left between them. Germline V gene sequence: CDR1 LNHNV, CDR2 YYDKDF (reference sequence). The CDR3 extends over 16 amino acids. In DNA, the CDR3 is TGTGCCACCAGCAGAGATCGACAGCTCTCTGGAAACACCATATATTTT. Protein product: CATSRDRQLSGNTIYF.

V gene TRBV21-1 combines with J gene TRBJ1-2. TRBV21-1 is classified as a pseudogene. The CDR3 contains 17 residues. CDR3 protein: CASSKGFRGCRPRGYTF. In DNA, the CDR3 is TGTGCCAGCAGCAAAGGGTTTCGGGGGTGCAGGCCTCGTGGCTACACCTTC.

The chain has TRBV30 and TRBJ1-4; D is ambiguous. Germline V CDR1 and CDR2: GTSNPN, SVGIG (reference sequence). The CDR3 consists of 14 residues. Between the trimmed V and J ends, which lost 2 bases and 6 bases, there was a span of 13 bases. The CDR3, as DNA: TGTGCCTGGAGTATCGATCGAGTGGATGAAAAACTGTTTTTT. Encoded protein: CAWSIDRVDEKLFF.

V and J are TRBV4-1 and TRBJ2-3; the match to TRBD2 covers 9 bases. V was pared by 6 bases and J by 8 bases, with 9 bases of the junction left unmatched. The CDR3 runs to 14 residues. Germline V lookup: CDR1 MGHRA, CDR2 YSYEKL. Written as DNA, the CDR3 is TGCGCCAGCAGACAAAGCGGGACTAGCTTTACGCAGTATTTT. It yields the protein CASRQSGTSFTQYF.

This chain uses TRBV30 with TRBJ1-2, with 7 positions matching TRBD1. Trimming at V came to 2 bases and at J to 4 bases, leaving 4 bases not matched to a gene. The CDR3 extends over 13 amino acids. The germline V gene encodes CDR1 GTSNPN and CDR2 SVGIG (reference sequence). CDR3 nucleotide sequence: TGTGCCTGGAGTCGGGGGACAGCCTATGGCTACACCTTC. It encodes CAWSRGTAYGYTF.

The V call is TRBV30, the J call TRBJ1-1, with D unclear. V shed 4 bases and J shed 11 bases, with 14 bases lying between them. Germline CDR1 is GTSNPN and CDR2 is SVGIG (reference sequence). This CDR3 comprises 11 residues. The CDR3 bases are TGTGCCTGGATGGATGCCACGGATGCTTTCTTT. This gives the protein CAWMDATDAFF.

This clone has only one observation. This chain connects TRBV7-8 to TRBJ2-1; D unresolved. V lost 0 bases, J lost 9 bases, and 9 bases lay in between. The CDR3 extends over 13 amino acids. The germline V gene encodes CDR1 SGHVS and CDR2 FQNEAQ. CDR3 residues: CASSLAGSSEQFF. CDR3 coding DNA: TGTGCCAGCAGCTTAGCTGGGTCTTCTGAGCAGTTCTTC.